The next 20 T cell receptor beta chains were all read from a single sample in a study of Ad26.COV2.S vaccination and SARS-CoV-2 variants. Treatment meaning: roughly 18 received Ad26.COV2.S at low or high dose, single or two shots; 5 received placebo; per-sample allocation not given. Following the first vaccine or placebo injection, samples were taken on day 63. The data were produced by immunoSEQ multiplex PCR, yet TCRdb's version contains in-frame clones alone and is incomplete. This repertoire shows 360,000 or so clones, roughly 90% found once; its top ten account for about 2%. Sequenced material: peripheral blood, taken in a trial of Ad26.COV2.S vaccine versus placebo. Receptor source: a person aged 18-65 years who received the Ad26.COV2.S COVID-19 vaccine or a placebo.

A note on this clone: In the same sample, other DNA sequences code for this CDR3. The chain joins TRBV5-6 to TRBJ1-2; 9 bases fit TRBD1. The CDR3 extends over 12 amino acids. The germline CDR1 and CDR2 sequences are SGHDT and YYEEEE. Germline trimming cut 2 bases from V and 8 bases from J; bases unmatched to any gene: 1. The CDR3 DNA is TGTGCCAGCAGCTTAGACAGGGGGGGCTACACCTTC. This encodes CASSLDRGGYTF. Together with reference TRBV5-6 and TRBJ1-2, the CDR3 gives the full variable domain: DAGVTQSPTHLIKTRGQQVTLRCSPKSGHDTVSWYQQALGQGPQFIFQYYEEEERQRGNFPDRFSGHQFPNYSSELNVNALLLGDSALYLCASSLDRGGYTFGSGTRLTVV.

The rearrangement joins TRBV19 to TRBJ2-1; 11 nucleotides align to TRBD2. CDR1 and CDR2 from the germline V gene are LNHDA and SQIVND (reference sequence). This CDR3 is built from 16 residues. V trimming: 2 bases; J trimming: 7 bases; junction bases outside the gene matches: 7. The chain's CDR3 is CASSIFQGTSGNEQFF. Written as DNA, the CDR3 is TGTGCCAGTAGTATATTCCAGGGGACTAGCGGAAATGAGCAGTTCTTC. Filled out from reference TRBV19 and TRBJ2-1, the complete variable domain reads DGGITQSPKYLFRKEGQNVTLSCEQNLNHDAMYWYRQDPGQGLRLIYYSQIVNDFQKGDIAEGYSVSREKKESFPLTVTSAQKNPTAFYLCASSIFQGTSGNEQFFGPGTRLTVL.

V usage is TRBV5-1 and J usage is TRBJ1-4; D possibly corresponds to TRBD1 (6 bases). This CDR3 contains 15 residues. V was trimmed by 1 base and J by 5 bases, leaving 12 bases between them. The germline V gene has CDR1 SGHRS and CDR2 YFSETQ. CDR3 amino acids: CASSLSRGGNEKLFF. CDR3 coding DNA: TGCGCCAGCAGCTTGAGCAGGGGCGGCAATGAAAAACTGTTTTTT.

V and J are TRBV5-5 and TRBJ1-5; TRBD1 is a possible D gene (6 bases). V lost 1 base to trimming and J lost 0 bases, with 11 bases between them. This CDR3 comprises 16 residues. Germline loops: CDR1 SGHKS, CDR2 YYEKEE (reference sequence). This CDR3 reads CASSLLAGVSNQPQHF. DNA for the CDR3: TGTGCCAGCAGCTTGCTGGCAGGGGTTAGCAATCAGCCCCAGCATTTT. Using reference TRBV5-5 and TRBJ1-5 for the parts outside the CDR3, the full variable domain is DAGVTQSPTHLIKTRGQQVTLRCSPISGHKSVSWYQQVLGQGPQFIFQYYEKEERGRGNFPDRFSARQFPNYSSELNVNALLLGDSALYLCASSLLAGVSNQPQHFGDGTRLSIL.

The CDR3 sequence: CASSKGEAGGGSYNEQFF. The CDR3 DNA is TGTGCCAGCAGCAAAGGAGAAGCGGGAGGGGGCTCCTACAATGAGCAGTTCTTC. The rearrangement uses TRBV21-1 and TRBJ2-1; TRBD2 was called by the table and not checked on the DNA. TRBV21-1 is flagged as a pseudogene. The CDR3 is 18 residues long.

The chain employs TRBV29-1 and TRBJ1-1; D uncertain. Germline V gene lookup returns CDR1 SQVTM and CDR2 ANQGSEA. The CDR3 consists of 11 residues. V was shortened by 4 bases and J by 1 base, with 4 bases between the two germline ends. The CDR3 here is CSVGENTEAFF. DNA of the CDR3: TGCAGCGTTGGAGAGAACACTGAAGCTTTCTTT.

The chain has TRBV11-3 and TRBJ2-3; D gene unclear. V was cut by 1 base and J by 6 bases, with 11 bases left in between. This CDR3 has 14 residues. Germline loops: CDR1 SGHNT, CDR2 YENEEA. DNA for the CDR3: TGTGCCAGCAGCTTAGTTTCTATGGCTGATACGCAGTATTTT. Its protein product is CASSLVSMADTQYF.

The rearrangement links TRBV4-3 to TRBJ1-4; 10 nucleotides agree with TRBD1. The V segment lost 5 bases and the J segment 4 bases; nucleotides outside the gene matches: 4. The CDR3 length is 15 residues. Germline-derived CDR1 and CDR2 are LGHNA and YSLEER. The CDR3 sequence is CASSAGTGVNEKLFF. Written as DNA, the CDR3 is TGCGCCAGCAGCGCCGGGACAGGGGTTAATGAAAAACTGTTTTTT.

This clone was seen more than once but under ten times. The chain links TRBV4-2 to TRBJ2-7; TRBD2 matches 12 bases. Germline values: CDR1 LGHNA, CDR2 YNFKEQ. This CDR3 is 16 amino acids long. The junction had 5 bases not matched to a gene; V was cut back by 0 bases and J by 5 bases. In nucleotides, the CDR3 is TGTGCCAGCAGCCAAGATAGGAGACTAGCGGGAGACGAGCAGTACTTC. It codes for CASSQDRRLAGDEQYF.

The chain couples TRBV5-6 to TRBJ1-1, with D unclear. This CDR3 has 14 residues. The germline gives CDR1 SGHDT, CDR2 YYEEEE. V gave up 0 bases and J gave up 0 bases, with 6 bases separating them. The DNA for the CDR3 is TGTGCCAGCAGCTTGGCTGTTGTGAACACTGAAGCTTTCTTT. Its protein product is CASSLAVVNTEAFF.

The chain recombines TRBV7-9 with TRBJ1-2; D remains ambiguous. V was clipped by 5 bases and J by 0 bases, with 13 bases between them. Germline CDR1 reads SEHNR; CDR2 reads FQNEAQ (reference sequence). CDR3 size: 15 residues. CDR3 loop: CASSPTGSANYGYTF. Written as DNA, the CDR3 is TGTGCCAGCAGCCCCACGGGATCAGCTAACTATGGCTACACCTTC.

CDR3 sequence reads: CASSPSRNPSSEQFF. The CDR3 DNA sequence: TGTGCCAGCAGCCCCAGTAGGAACCCCTCCAGTGAGCAGTTCTTC. V and J are TRBV11-3 and TRBJ2-1; no definite D call. The germline gives CDR1 SGHNT, CDR2 YENEEA. Deletions cut 5 bases from V and 9 bases from J, with 20 bases between. The CDR3 length is 15 residues. Supplemented by reference TRBV11-3 and TRBJ2-1, the full variable domain reads EAGVVQSPRYKIIEKKQPVAFWCNPISGHNTLYWYLQNLGQGPELLIRYENEEAVDDSQLPKDRFSAERLKGVDSTLKIQPAELGDSAVYLCASSPSRNPSSEQFFGPGTRLTVL.

This chain links TRBV6-5 with TRBJ1-5, with a weak D call TRBD1 (6 bases). Per the germline V gene, CDR1 is MNHEY and CDR2 is SVGAGI. Trimming took off 0 bases at V and 9 bases at J, with 15 bases between the two ends. This CDR3 has 15 amino acids. CDR3: CASSYSGGGGLPQHF. CDR3 in DNA: TGTGCCAGCAGTTACTCGGGGGGCGGCGGTCTGCCCCAGCATTTT.

The chain combines TRBV3-1 (or the pseudogene TRBV3-2) with TRBJ2-1; D is possibly TRBD2 (5 bases). The CDR3 totals 13 residues. CDR1 LGHDT and CDR2 YNNKEL come from the germline V gene (reference sequence). V dropped 1 base and J dropped 6 bases, with 7 bases sitting between them. The DNA of the CDR3 is TGTGCCAGCAGCCAAGGGACTGTCAATGAGCAGTTCTTC. Its protein product is CASSQGTVNEQFF.

The chain carries TRBV6-2 or TRBV6-3 and TRBJ2-2, with D perhaps TRBD2 (6 bases). Germline CDR1 is MNHEY and CDR2 is SVGEGT. The CDR3 loop spans 18 amino acids. V lost 6 bases to trimming and J lost 4 bases, with 24 bases between them. CDR3 sequence (DNA): TGTGCCAGCAGCCCCCTTCTGGCGGGACCGCGGGGCACCGGGGAGCTGTTTTTT. Translated: CASSPLLAGPRGTGELFF.

J is TRBJ2-7 and V is TRBV30; 11 bases line up with TRBD1. The ends lost 2 bases at V and 5 bases at J; junction bases unmatched: 5. CDR1 is GTSNPN, CDR2 SVGIG, per germline (reference sequence). This CDR3 region has 14 residues. CDR3 sequence reads: CAWSRGQGANEQYF. CDR3 bases: TGTGCCTGGAGTAGAGGACAGGGGGCCAACGAGCAGTACTTC.

The chain uses TRBV6-2 or TRBV6-3 and TRBJ2-1; 8 bases agree with TRBD1. Germline CDR1 and CDR2: MNHEY and SVGEGT. The CDR3 runs 15 residues. V dropped 2 bases and J dropped 4; count of bases not matched to a gene: 4. The CDR3 here is CASSYGQGAYNEQFF. In DNA, the CDR3 is TGTGCCAGCAGTTACGGGCAGGGGGCTTACAATGAGCAGTTCTTC.

The chain is built from TRBV30 and TRBJ2-1; D unresolved. CDR1 GTSNPN and CDR2 SVGIG come from the germline V gene (reference sequence). The CDR3 spans 17 residues. V gave up 0 bases and J gave up 2 bases, with 17 bases separating them. In DNA form, the CDR3 reads TGTGCCTGGAGTGTATATCCTGCGGAGCGACCCTACAATGAGCAGTTCTTC. Translated, it gives CAWSVYPAERPYNEQFF.

The V and J genes are TRBV7-3 and TRBJ2-3; 8 bases map to TRBD1. The trim removed 0 bases at V and 0 bases at J, leaving 8 bases unmatched. The CDR3 has 18 residues. Germline CDR1 SGHTA, CDR2 FQGTGA. The CDR3, as DNA: TGTGCCAGCAGCTTAACGTTGAGGACAGGGACTAGCACAGATACGCAGTATTTT. It is translated as CASSLTLRTGTSTDTQYF.

The chain carries TRBV7-2 and TRBJ2-7; D not resolved. V was pared by 4 bases and J by 2 bases, with 12 bases between. CDR1 is SGHTA, CDR2 FQGNSA, per germline. The CDR3 loop spans 14 amino acids. The CDR3 region is CASSSTFNAYEQYF. The CDR3 region has the DNA TGTGCCAGCAGCTCCACCTTCAATGCCTACGAGCAGTACTTC.